This is a list of T cell receptor beta chains from one sample in a study of beta chain features in type 1 diabetes. The table came from immunoSEQ multiplex PCR; TCRdb's copy has only in-frame clones and leaves some out. The data contain 680,000 or so clones, 10% to 15% of them singletons. The sequencing sample was made of naive CD4+ T cells from blood. The receptors stem from a man aged 18 to 29 with type 1 diabetes. CDR3s include the opening cysteine and the closing phenylalanine or tryptophan. D genes are given only for firm matches. Clone sizes are given selectively: once, few, many, or a class where the clone is expanded.

J: TRBJ2-3; D: TRBD1; size: few; V: TRBV2; DNA: TGTGCCAGCAGTGCTTTCGAGGGGGCAGGGACAGATACGCAGTATTTT; CDR3: CASSAFEGAGTDTQYF
J: TRBJ1-1; D: .; size: .; V: TRBV6-1; DNA: TGTGCCAGCAGGGCAGGCGGAAGAAATGAAGCTTTCTTT; CDR3: CASRAGGRNEAFF
J: TRBJ1-5; D: TRBD1; size: .; V: TRBV28; DNA: TGTGCCAGCAGTCCTGGACAGGTTGTCCAGCCCCAGCATTTT; CDR3: CASSPGQVVQPQHF
J: TRBJ1-6; D: TRBD1; size: few; V: TRBV7-9; DNA: TGTGCCAGCAGCCCGGACAGGGCCCCCTTGGGACCCCTCCACTTT; CDR3: CASSPDRAPLGPLHF
J: TRBJ2-1; D: TRBD1; size: .; V: TRBV19; DNA: TGTGCCACCGGGACCGGGACAGGGCGTTACAATGAGCAGTTCTTC; CDR3: CATGTGTGRYNEQFF
J: TRBJ1-5; D: .; size: few; V: TRBV28; DNA: TGTGCCAGCAGTTTAATGTGGGCGCCCCAGCATTTT; CDR3: CASSLMWAPQHF
J: TRBJ1-5; D: .; size: .; V: TRBV7-9; DNA: TGTGCCAGCAGCTCAGGGGCCACGGGTGGGATTCAGCCCCAGCATTTT; CDR3: CASSSGATGGIQPQHF
J: TRBJ1-1; D: .; size: .; V: TRBV4-2; DNA: TGTGCCAGCAGCCAAGATCCAGGGAGGAACACTGAAGCTTTCTTT; CDR3: CASSQDPGRNTEAFF
J: TRBJ1-2; D: TRBD1; size: .; V: TRBV15; DNA: TGTGCCACCAGCAAAGGACAGGGTGGGTTATATGGCTACACCTTC; CDR3: CATSKGQGGLYGYTF
J: TRBJ2-1; D: .; size: few; V: TRBV5-6; DNA: TGTGCCAGCAGTCCCCGAGGAGGGGAGCAGTTCTTC; CDR3: CASSPRGGEQFF
J: TRBJ2-7; D: .; size: .; V: TRBV2; DNA: TGTGCCAGCACCTGGGTCTACGAGCAGTACTTC; CDR3: CASTWVYEQYF
J: TRBJ1-2; D: .; size: few; V: TRBV30; DNA: TGTGCCTGGGGGTTTGGCAGGTCTAACTATGGCTACACCTTC; CDR3: CAWGFGRSNYGYTF
J: TRBJ2-5; D: .; size: few; V: TRBV30; DNA: TGTGCCTGGACCCCTGTCGCCTCGGAGACCCAGTACTTC; CDR3: CAWTPVASETQYF
J: TRBJ1-1; D: .; size: .; V: TRBV5-1; DNA: TGCGCCAGCAGCGCGGAGGGCAGAAACACTGAAGCTTTCTTT; CDR3: CASSAEGRNTEAFF
J: TRBJ1-2; D: .; size: .; V: TRBV4-1; DNA: TGCGCCAGCAGCCAACCAGATAGCCCCTATGGCTACACCTTC; CDR3: CASSQPDSPYGYTF
J: TRBJ2-7; D: TRBD2; size: few; V: TRBV19; DNA: TGTGCCAGTAGTCCGGAGGACGGGAGGAGTTACGAGCAGTACTTC; CDR3: CASSPEDGRSYEQYF
J: TRBJ2-5; D: TRBD1; size: few; V: TRBV5-1; DNA: TGCGCCAGCAGCTGGACAGGGGGCAAAGAGACCCAGTACTTC; CDR3: CASSWTGGKETQYF
J: TRBJ2-2; D: .; size: few; V: TRBV2; DNA: TGTGCCGCCCGGGCCGGGGGGCCCGGGGAGCTGTTTTTT; CDR3: CAARAGGPGELFF
J: TRBJ1-2; D: .; size: .; V: TRBV7-9; DNA: TGTGCCAGCAGCATGGAAACAGTCTCGAATGGCTACACCTTC; CDR3: CASSMETVSNGYTF
J: TRBJ2-1; D: .; size: .; V: TRBV15; DNA: TGTGCCACCAAGTGGGGAAGCTCCTACAATGAGCAGTTCTTC; CDR3: CATKWGSSYNEQFF
J: TRBJ1-1; D: .; size: few; V: TRBV5-4; DNA: TGTGCCAGCAGCTTGCTTGGGGACACTGAAGCTTTCTTT; CDR3: CASSLLGDTEAFF
J: TRBJ2-1; D: TRBD2; size: .; V: TRBV2; DNA: TGTGCCAGCAGTAAACTAGCGGGGGGATACAATGAGCAGTTCTTC; CDR3: CASSKLAGGYNEQFF
J: TRBJ2-7; D: .; size: .; V: TRBV6-5; DNA: TGTGCCAGCAGTTACTCGACGGGATACGAGCAGTACTTC; CDR3: CASSYSTGYEQYF
J: TRBJ1-4; D: .; size: .; V: TRBV14; DNA: TGTGCCAGCAGCCAAGGGCAGAGTGAAAAACTGTTTTTT; CDR3: CASSQGQSEKLFF
J: TRBJ1-1; D: .; size: .; V: TRBV7-3; DNA: TGTGCCAGCAGCTTAGGGGCCGAGAACACTGAAGCTTTCTTT; CDR3: CASSLGAENTEAFF
J: TRBJ1-1; D: .; size: few; V: TRBV7-9; DNA: TGTGCCAGCAGCTTAGAGCTCCTCATGAACACTGAAGCTTTCTTT; CDR3: CASSLELLMNTEAFF
J: TRBJ1-2; D: TRBD1; size: few; V: TRBV25-1; DNA: TGTGCCAGCAGGACAGGGAATGGCTACACCTTC; CDR3: CASRTGNGYTF
J: TRBJ2-5; D: .; size: .; V: TRBV30; DNA: TGTGCCTGGAGTGTGATGGGACGAGAGACCCAGTACTTC; CDR3: CAWSVMGRETQYF
J: TRBJ2-5; D: .; size: .; V: TRBV28; DNA: TGTGCCAGCAGCCCGGGCCAGTGGCAGGAGACCCAGTACTTC; CDR3: CASSPGQWQETQYF
J: TRBJ2-5; D: .; size: .; V: TRBV30; DNA: TGTGCCTGGAGTGTAACCGGGGAGACCCAGTACTTC; CDR3: CAWSVTGETQYF
J: TRBJ1-1; D: .; size: .; V: TRBV10-3; DNA: TGTGCCATCGGCCGGGCCGGGGACATGAACACTGAAGCTTTCTTT; CDR3: CAIGRAGDMNTEAFF
J: TRBJ2-5; D: .; size: few; V: TRBV5-1; DNA: TGCGCCAGCAGCCCGGACACCCAAGAGACCCAGTACTTC; CDR3: CASSPDTQETQYF
J: TRBJ1-2; D: .; size: .; V: TRBV6-5; DNA: TGTGCCAGCAGTAAGCTCGGGAACTATGGCTACACCTTC; CDR3: CASSKLGNYGYTF
J: TRBJ1-4; D: .; size: few; V: TRBV18; DNA: TGTGCCAGCTCGCCGGGACCTGAAAAACTGTTTTTT; CDR3: CASSPGPEKLFF
J: TRBJ2-2; D: TRBD1; size: few; V: TRBV25-1; DNA: TGTGCCAGCAGTTTGGACAGGGCCCCACCGAACACCGGGGAGCTGTTTTTT; CDR3: CASSLDRAPPNTGELFF
J: TRBJ2-4; D: .; size: few; V: TRBV19; DNA: TGTGCCAGTAGTATAGTAGGGGACACCTGGGTAGCCAAAAACATTCAGTACTTC; CDR3: CASSIVGDTWVAKNIQYF
J: TRBJ2-1; D: .; size: few; V: TRBV25-1; DNA: TGTGCCAGCAGCAGAAATGAGCAGTTCTTC; CDR3: CASSRNEQFF
J: TRBJ1-4; D: TRBD1; size: .; V: TRBV18; DNA: TGTGCCAGCTCACCACGGGACAGGGAAAAACTGTTTTTT; CDR3: CASSPRDREKLFF
J: TRBJ2-2; D: TRBD1; size: few; V: TRBV19; DNA: TGTGCCAGTACCCTGGGAAGGACAGGGCTAACCGGGGAGCTGTTTTTT; CDR3: CASTLGRTGLTGELFF
J: TRBJ1-2; D: TRBD1; size: .; V: TRBV5-4; DNA: TGTGCCAGCAGCTTGGGCGACAGGGGACGAGGTGATGGCTACACCTTC; CDR3: CASSLGDRGRGDGYTF
J: TRBJ2-7; D: TRBD2; size: few; V: TRBV25-1; DNA: TGTGCCAGCAGCGGGGGGGGCCACGAGCAGTACTTC; CDR3: CASSGGGHEQYF
J: TRBJ1-1; D: .; size: .; V: TRBV15; DNA: TGTGCCACCAGCAGAGATCGAGGGACCACTGAAGCTTTCTTT; CDR3: CATSRDRGTTEAFF
J: TRBJ2-7; D: .; size: few; V: TRBV7-9; DNA: TGTGCCAGCAGCTTAATGGACGGAGGATTGTACGAGCAGTACTTC; CDR3: CASSLMDGGLYEQYF
J: TRBJ2-5; D: TRBD2; size: few; V: TRBV15; DNA: TGTGCCACCAGCAGACTGGGGACTAGCGGGGAACAAGAGACCCAGTACTTC; CDR3: CATSRLGTSGEQETQYF
J: TRBJ2-5; D: .; size: .; V: TRBV18; DNA: TGTGCCAGCTCACCACCTTCCCAGAACCAAGAGACCCAGTACTTC; CDR3: CASSPPSQNQETQYF
J: TRBJ2-6; D: .; size: .; V: TRBV27; DNA: TGTGCCAGCAGTTTGGTATGGTCCGGAACTGGGGCCAACGTCCTGACTTTC; CDR3: CASSLVWSGTGANVLTF
J: TRBJ2-5; D: TRBD2; size: .; V: TRBV7-6; DNA: TGTGCCAGCAGCTTAGGAGTGGGACTAGTCTCGGATGAGACCCAGTACTTC; CDR3: CASSLGVGLVSDETQYF
J: TRBJ1-5; D: TRBD1; size: .; V: TRBV7-9; DNA: TGTGCCAGCAGCTCCGGGACAGGGAGCGGCAATCAGCCCCAGCATTTT; CDR3: CASSSGTGSGNQPQHF
J: TRBJ2-7; D: TRBD1; size: few; V: TRBV10-2; DNA: TGCGCCAGCAGTGGGGACAGGGTCGAGCAGTACTTC; CDR3: CASSGDRVEQYF
J: TRBJ1-2; D: TRBD1; size: .; V: TRBV30; DNA: TGTGCCGCGGACAGGGCGATAGGGCATGGCTACACCTTC; CDR3: CAADRAIGHGYTF
J: TRBJ1-4; D: TRBD1; size: few; V: TRBV5-1; DNA: TGCGCCAGCAGCTTGGCCCCGACAGGGGGACGTAATGAAAAACTGTTTTTT; CDR3: CASSLAPTGGRNEKLFF